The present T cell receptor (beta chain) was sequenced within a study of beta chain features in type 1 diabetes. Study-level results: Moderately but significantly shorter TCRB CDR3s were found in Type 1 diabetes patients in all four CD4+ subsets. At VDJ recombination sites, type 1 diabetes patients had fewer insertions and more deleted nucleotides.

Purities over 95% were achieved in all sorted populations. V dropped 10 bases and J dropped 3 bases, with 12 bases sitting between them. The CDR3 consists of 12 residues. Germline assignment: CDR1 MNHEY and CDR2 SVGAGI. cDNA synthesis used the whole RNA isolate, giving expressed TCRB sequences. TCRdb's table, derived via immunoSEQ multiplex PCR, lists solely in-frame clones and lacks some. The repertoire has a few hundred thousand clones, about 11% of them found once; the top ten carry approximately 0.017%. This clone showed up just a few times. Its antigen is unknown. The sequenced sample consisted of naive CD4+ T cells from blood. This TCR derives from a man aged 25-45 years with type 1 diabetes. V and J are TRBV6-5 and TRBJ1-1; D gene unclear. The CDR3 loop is CATRGRDTEAFF. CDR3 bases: TGTGCCACCCGGGGTCGGGACACTGAAGCTTTCTTT.